This TCR beta chain was documented in a study of T cells in localized non-small cell lung cancer. TCRdb's table, derived via immunoSEQ multiplex PCR, lists solely in-frame clones and lacks some. The repertoire holds roughly 64,000 clones, with about four fifths as singletons. The sequence derives from a man aged 35-69 years with stage II lung adenocarcinoma. The sequencing used PBMCs, collected before any cancer treatment.

CDR3 nucleotides: TGTGCTAGTGGCTCCCCGGACACCAGACTTCCTAACTATGGCTACACCTTC. Translation: CASGSPDTRLPNYGYTF. The V call is TRBV12-5, the J call TRBJ1-2, with a tentative D call TRBD1 (5 bases). Germline values: CDR1 LGHNT, CDR2 FRNRAP. Trimming shortened V by 6 bases and J by 0 bases, and 20 bases separated the two germline ends. CDR3 length: 17 residues.